The present T cell receptor beta chain was sequenced within a study of radiation and T cells in renal cell carcinoma. The time point denotes: blood 2 weeks post-SBRT. Treatment defined: 15 Gy SBRT to primary tumor, nephrectomy 4 weeks later. Radiation-treated patients gave blood at baseline, week 2 and week 4. V was shortened by 1 base and J by 3 bases, with 8 bases between the two germline ends. The CDR3 is 14 residues long. CDR1 is SGHRS and CDR2 is YFSETQ in the germline V gene. The assay was immunoSEQ multiplex PCR, and TCRdb's table has in-frame clones only and misses some. The sample consists of about 120,000 clones, around four fifths of them appearing once.

This receptor was obtained from an older woman with renal cell carcinoma. The J gene is TRBJ2-1, the V gene TRBV5-1; D perhaps matches TRBD1 (6 bases). Sequencing was performed on blood, taken from a patient whose treatment included radiotherapy and nephrectomy. The CDR3 is CASSLQGIYNEQFF. The CDR3, as DNA: TGCGCCAGCAGCTTGCAGGGGATCTACAATGAGCAGTTCTTC.